Included here is one T cell receptor (beta chain) sequence, with context. The entry originates in a study of T cell changes during pregnancy in multiple sclerosis. Germline lookup yields CDR1 SEHNR and CDR2 FQNEAQ (reference sequence). V lost 5 bases and J lost 0, with 14 bases in between. The CDR3 spans 15 residues. The data were produced by immunoSEQ multiplex PCR, yet TCRdb's version contains in-frame clones alone and is incomplete. The sample consists of some 70,000 clones, more than 90% of them appearing once. The sequences come from peripheral blood, collected after pregnancy. The J gene is TRBJ2-7, the V gene TRBV7-9, with D tentatively TRBD2 (5 bases). This sequence originates from a female donor in good health, enrolled as a control in a pregnancy study. The CDR3 DNA follows: TGTGCCAGCAGCCTCTCCGAGGGCAGCTCCTACGAGCAGTACTTC. Translation: CASSLSEGSSYEQYF.